Listed below are T cell receptor beta chains from one sample, sequenced in a study of blood T cell repertoires in COVID-19. TCRdb's table, derived via immunoSEQ multiplex PCR, lists solely in-frame clones and lacks some. The repertoire holds around 150,000 clones, with almost 85% as singletons. The sample was PBMCs or T cells enriched from blood (not recorded which). The receptors were gathered from a woman in her 50s with acute COVID-19. The CDR3 runs from the conserved cysteine through the conserved F or W. D genes are given only for firm matches. Not every row has a clone size; where given, it reads once, few, many or a size class.

j_call | v_call | d_call | clone_size | cdr3_nt | cdr3_aa
TRBJ2-3 | TRBV18 | - | - | TGTGCCAGCTCACCAAGGGGTATTTCAGATACGCAGTATTTT | CASSPRGISDTQYF
TRBJ2-1 | TRBV7-8 | TRBD2 | - | TGTGCCAGCAGCTTGGTGGGCGGGAGGGGCGATGAGCAGTTCTTC | CASSLVGGRGDEQFF
TRBJ2-1 | TRBV5-6 | TRBD2 | - | TGTGCCAGCAGCTCCCGGGATAGCGGGGTGTACAATGAGCAGTTCTTC | CASSSRDSGVYNEQFF
TRBJ1-1 | TRBV7-9 | - | - | TGTGCCAGCAGCCCTCAAGGGGACACTGAAGCTTTCTTT | CASSPQGDTEAFF
TRBJ2-5 | TRBV7-2 | - | - | TGTGCCAGCAGCTTAGCGGGAGGCCAAGAGACCCAGTACTTC | CASSLAGGQETQYF
TRBJ2-7 | TRBV5-1 | - | - | TGCGCCAGCAGCTTTACAGGGAGAGGCTCCTACGAGCAGTACTTC | CASSFTGRGSYEQYF
TRBJ2-1 | TRBV7-2 | - | - | TGTGCCAGCAGCTCCCCTGACTCCCGATTGGGCAATGAGCAGTTCTTC | CASSSPDSRLGNEQFF
TRBJ1-2 | TRBV4-1 | - | - | TGCGCCAGCAGCCAGGTCCGCAATATGGCTGGTTACACCTTC | CASSQVRNMAGYTF
TRBJ2-7 | TRBV14 | TRBD2 | - | TGTGCCAGCAGCCAAGGGACTAGCGGGAACAAGCAGTACTTC | CASSQGTSGNKQYF
TRBJ2-3 | TRBV7-9 | TRBD1 | - | TGTGCCAGCAGCTTAGGTGACAGGGCCGACACAGATACGCAGTATTTT | CASSLGDRADTDTQYF
TRBJ1-5 | TRBV6-2/TRBV6-3 | - | - | TGTGCCAGCAGTCCGTCCACCCCGGAGCAGCCCCAGCATTTT | CASSPSTPEQPQHF
TRBJ2-2 | TRBV5-1 | - | - | TGCGCCAGCAGCTTCAGTTCGGGTGTTTCCACCGGGGAGCTGTTTTTT | CASSFSSGVSTGELFF
TRBJ2-1 | TRBV2 | TRBD2 | - | TGTGCCAGCGGGGTAGCGGGAGGGAATGAGCAGTTCTTC | CASGVAGGNEQFF
TRBJ1-5 | TRBV21-1 | - | - | TGTGCCAGCAGCGCAAAGGGGGGGATGAGCAATCAGCCCCAGCATTTT | CASSAKGGMSNQPQHF
TRBJ1-1 | TRBV6-5 | TRBD1 | - | TGTGCCAGCAGTTACTCATTCAGGGGGCCCACTGAAGCTTTCTTT | CASSYSFRGPTEAFF
TRBJ2-7 | TRBV6-5 | TRBD1 | - | TGTGCCAGCAGTTACTCCGGGACAGATTACGAGCAGTACTTC | CASSYSGTDYEQYF
TRBJ1-1 | TRBV5-8 | TRBD1 | - | TGTGCCAGCAGCTTTTACAGGGGCTCGAACACTGAAGCTTTCTTT | CASSFYRGSNTEAFF
TRBJ1-4 | TRBV14 | - | - | TGTGCCAGCAGCCAGGGAGTTGCAACTAATGAAAAACTGTTTTTT | CASSQGVATNEKLFF
TRBJ1-1 | TRBV3-1/TRBV3-2 | TRBD1 | - | TGTGCCAGCAGCCAAGTTCCAGGGGGAAGTGAAGCTTTCTTT | CASSQVPGGSEAFF
TRBJ1-1 | TRBV12-3/TRBV12-4 | - | - | TGTGCCAGCAGTTGGGGGGGGCCCACTGAAGCTTTCTTT | CASSWGGPTEAFF
TRBJ2-1 | TRBV5-4 | TRBD1 | once | TGTGCCAGCAGCTCCGGACAGGCCTCCTACAATGAGCAGTTCTTC | CASSSGQASYNEQFF
TRBJ2-2 | TRBV5-1 | TRBD2 | - | TGCGCCAGCGAGCGGGAGGTCACCGGGGAGCTGTTTTTT | CASEREVTGELFF
TRBJ2-1 | TRBV7-8 | TRBD2 | - | TGTGCCAGCAGCCCCGGACTAGCGGGAGGGTGGAATGAGCAGTTCTTC | CASSPGLAGGWNEQFF
TRBJ2-2 | TRBV5-4 | - | - | TGTGCCAGCAGCTTGGCAGGGGAACCCGGGGAGCTGTTTTTT | CASSLAGEPGELFF
TRBJ1-1 | TRBV20-1 | - | - | TGCAGTGCTAGCGGACTGAAGCTGGCTTTCTTT | CSASGLKLAFF
TRBJ1-1 | TRBV29-1 | TRBD1 | few | TGCAGCGTCACAGGGGGGGACACTGAAGCTTTCTTT | CSVTGGDTEAFF
TRBJ2-3 | TRBV13 | - | - | TGTGCCAGCAGCTTCTCCGATACGCAGTATTTT | CASSFSDTQYF
TRBJ1-4 | TRBV30 | TRBD1 | - | TGTGCCTGGAGGAGACAGGGCTCGAGTGAAAAACTGTTTTTT | CAWRRQGSSEKLFF
TRBJ2-1 | TRBV28 | TRBD1 | once | TGTGCCAGCAGTGCCCCGGGACAGGGGGCTCCAAGCTCCTACAATGAGCAGTTCTTC | CASSAPGQGAPSSYNEQFF
TRBJ2-4 | TRBV24-1 | - | - | TGTGCCACCAGTGATCTAACCAACCTAGCCAAAAACATTCAGTACTTC | CATSDLTNLAKNIQYF
TRBJ2-7 | TRBV12-3/TRBV12-4 | - | - | TGTGCCAGCAGTTTAAGGGACACCTACGAGCAGTACTTC | CASSLRDTYEQYF
TRBJ2-7 | TRBV5-5 | TRBD1 | - | TGTGCCAGCAGCGTACCGCCGGGACAGGGAATGGAGGAGCAGTACTTC | CASSVPPGQGMEEQYF
TRBJ1-2 | TRBV7-2 | TRBD1 | once | TGTGCCAGCAGCCAAGGACAGGGGTACGATGGCTACACCTTC | CASSQGQGYDGYTF
TRBJ1-6 | TRBV6-5 | - | - | TGTGCCAGCAGATTACAGGGAGTTAGCAATTCACCCCTCCACTTT | CASRLQGVSNSPLHF
TRBJ1-2 | TRBV7-2 | TRBD1 | once | TGTGCCAGCAGGCGACAGGGATACTATGGCTACACCTTC | CASRRQGYYGYTF
TRBJ2-7 | TRBV21-1 | - | - | TGTGCCAGCAGCAAAGTATCAAAGACAGGGTCTTCTGCCGAGCAGTACTTC | CASSKVSKTGSSAEQYF
TRBJ2-5 | TRBV7-9 | TRBD2 | - | TGTGCCAGCAGCTTGCGGACTAGCGGGATTAATGGGGAGACCCAGTACTTC | CASSLRTSGINGETQYF
TRBJ2-3 | TRBV30 | TRBD1 | - | TGTGCCTGGGGGGGACAGACCACAGATACGCAGTATTTT | CAWGGQTTDTQYF
TRBJ1-5 | TRBV7-2 | TRBD1 | few | TGTGCCAGCAGCTTAGACACAGGGGGTAGCAATCAGCCCCAGCATTTT | CASSLDTGGSNQPQHF
TRBJ2-7 | TRBV2 | - | - | TGTGCCAGCAGTCCGGTTCTGGCCTACGAGCAGTACTTC | CASSPVLAYEQYF
TRBJ2-6 | TRBV30 | - | - | TGTGCCTATAGGGGTTTCTCTGGGGCCAACGTCCTGACTTTC | CAYRGFSGANVLTF
TRBJ2-2 | TRBV2 | - | once | TGTGCCAGCAGTCCAACGAGGGACACCGGGGAGCTGTTTTTT | CASSPTRDTGELFF
TRBJ1-2 | TRBV27 | TRBD1 | - | TGTGCCAGCAGCCCAGACAGGGGAAGGGGCTACACCTTC | CASSPDRGRGYTF
TRBJ2-2 | TRBV7-3 | TRBD1 | - | TGTGCCAGCAGCCGGGGACAGGGGAACACCGGGGAGCTGTTTTTT | CASSRGQGNTGELFF
TRBJ1-1 | TRBV5-1 | - | - | TGCGCCAGCAGCTTGGAGTTAACAGGGTGGGGCGGGGGCACTGAAGCTTTCTTT | CASSLELTGWGGGTEAFF
TRBJ2-6 | TRBV6-4 | - | - | TGTGCCAGCAGTGACTCGAGTTTGAGCTCTGGGGCCAACGTCCTGACTTTC | CASSDSSLSSGANVLTF
TRBJ1-1 | TRBV7-9 | - | - | TGTGCCAGCAGCTTGGAGGGGAGCACTGAAGCTTTCTTT | CASSLEGSTEAFF
TRBJ2-3 | TRBV9 | TRBD2 | - | TGTGCCAGCAGCGTCCTAGCGGGACGCACAGATACGCAGTATTTT | CASSVLAGRTDTQYF
TRBJ1-1 | TRBV5-1 | - | few | TGCGCCAGCAGATCCGTTCGGGGGACTGAAGCTTTCTTT | CASRSVRGTEAFF
TRBJ1-1 | TRBV6-5 | TRBD1 | - | TGTGCCAGCAGTTACGACAGGGGCCCCAACACTGAAGCTTTCTTT | CASSYDRGPNTEAFF
TRBJ2-5 | TRBV7-9 | TRBD2 | - | TGTGCCAGCAGCTTGAGACTAGCGGGAGTAGAGACCCAGTACTTC | CASSLRLAGVETQYF